Listed below are T cell receptor beta chains from one sample, sequenced in a study of cytomegalovirus exposure and HLA in healthy donors. Produced via immunoSEQ multiplex PCR; TCRdb's table is partial and in-frame only. The table records 85,000 to 120,000 clones, roughly 90% of them present only once. The sample was PBMCs. The receptors were sampled from a woman younger than 30 in good health and CMV-seropositive. The CDR3 runs from the conserved cysteine through the conserved F or W. Fields, in order: clone size, V gene, CDR3 length, D gene, J gene, CDR3 protein, CDR3 DNA. The D gene is left open where the match is weak. Clone size appears in some rows only: once, few, many, or a class for an expanded clone.

size: few
V: TRBV7-9
length: 15
D: TRBD1
J: TRBJ1-6
CDR3: CASSSMDRVPSPLHF
DNA: TGTGCCAGCAGCTCGATGGACAGGGTCCCTTCACCCCTCCACTTT

size: -
V: TRBV15
length: 13
D: -
J: TRBJ1-5
CDR3: CATSRERSQPQHF
DNA: TGTGCCACCAGCAGAGAGAGGAGTCAGCCCCAGCATTTT

size: -
V: TRBV5-1
length: 12
D: -
J: TRBJ2-3
CDR3: CASSMDTYTQYF
DNA: TGCGCCAGCAGCATGGACACCTATACGCAGTATTTT

size: -
V: TRBV12-5
length: 15
D: TRBD1
J: TRBJ1-1
CDR3: CASGWGTGAVTEAFF
DNA: TGTGCTAGTGGTTGGGGGACAGGGGCGGTCACTGAAGCTTTCTTT

size: few
V: TRBV18
length: 13
D: -
J: TRBJ1-6
CDR3: CASSVGGNSPLHF
DNA: TGTGCCAGCTCCGTGGGGGGTAATTCACCCCTCCACTTT

size: -
V: TRBV7-2
length: 14
D: -
J: TRBJ2-3
CDR3: CASSLVRVSDTQYF
DNA: TGTGCCAGCAGCTTAGTGCGAGTGTCAGATACGCAGTATTTT

size: -
V: TRBV23-1
length: 15
D: -
J: TRBJ1-2
CDR3: CASSQSTGFNYGYTF
DNA: TGCGCCAGCAGTCAATCTACAGGGTTTAACTATGGCTACACCTTC

size: -
V: TRBV27
length: 15
D: TRBD1
J: TRBJ1-2
CDR3: CASSLGTGANYGYTF
DNA: TGTGCCAGCAGTTTAGGGACAGGGGCTAACTATGGCTACACCTTC

size: once
V: TRBV2
length: 14
D: -
J: TRBJ2-4
CDR3: CASSQGLAKNIQYF
DNA: TGTGCCAGCAGTCAGGGTTTAGCCAAAAACATTCAGTACTTC

size: -
V: TRBV6-5
length: 15
D: -
J: TRBJ2-1
CDR3: CASSYLGGEGVEQFF
DNA: TGTGCCAGCAGTTACTTGGGGGGGGAGGGGGTTGAGCAGTTCTTC

size: -
V: TRBV6-4
length: 13
D: -
J: TRBJ2-2
CDR3: CASSDPGTGELFF
DNA: TGTGCCAGCAGTGACCCCGGGACCGGGGAGCTGTTTTTT

size: -
V: TRBV28
length: 14
D: -
J: TRBJ1-1
CDR3: CASSPGGGTTEAFF
DNA: TGTGCCAGCAGTCCCGGAGGCGGGACCACTGAAGCTTTCTTT

size: -
V: TRBV6-5
length: 15
D: TRBD1
J: TRBJ1-4
CDR3: CASSYTGTGDEKLFF
DNA: TGTGCCAGCAGTTATACCGGGACAGGGGATGAAAAACTGTTTTTT

size: once
V: TRBV19
length: 16
D: -
J: TRBJ2-1
CDR3: CASSMSGQGTYNEQFF
DNA: TGTGCCAGTAGTATGTCTGGGCAGGGCACCTACAATGAGCAGTTCTTC

size: -
V: TRBV2
length: 13
D: -
J: TRBJ1-2
CDR3: CASSERILAGYTF
DNA: TGTGCCAGCAGTGAGAGGATCCTGGCTGGCTACACCTTC

size: -
V: TRBV28
length: 15
D: -
J: TRBJ1-2
CDR3: CASSFGGGEGYGYTF
DNA: TGTGCCAGCAGTTTCGGTGGAGGGGAGGGCTATGGCTACACCTTC

size: -
V: TRBV10-2
length: 11
D: -
J: TRBJ2-7
CDR3: CASRDRGEQYF
DNA: TGCGCCAGCAGGGATCGGGGCGAGCAGTACTTC

size: few
V: TRBV6-4
length: 15
D: TRBD2
J: TRBJ2-1
CDR3: CASSESAGGPDEQFF
DNA: TGTGCCAGCAGTGAGTCAGCGGGGGGGCCGGATGAGCAGTTCTTC

size: -
V: TRBV28
length: 16
D: TRBD1
J: TRBJ1-4
CDR3: CASSDRDRGWVGKLFF
DNA: TGTGCCAGCAGTGACCGGGACAGGGGATGGGTTGGAAAACTGTTTTTT

size: -
V: TRBV28
length: 12
D: -
J: TRBJ1-1
CDR3: CASRLTRGGAFF
DNA: TGTGCCAGCAGACTCACGAGGGGGGGAGCTTTCTTT

size: -
V: TRBV11-2
length: 13
D: TRBD1
J: TRBJ2-7
CDR3: CASRQGPAYEQYF
DNA: TGTGCCAGCCGACAGGGGCCAGCCTACGAGCAGTACTTC

size: -
V: TRBV19
length: 14
D: -
J: TRBJ2-7
CDR3: CASSNARGVSEQYF
DNA: TGTGCCAGTAGTAACGCCAGGGGTGTATCCGAGCAGTACTTC

size: -
V: TRBV7-8
length: 15
D: -
J: TRBJ1-6
CDR3: CASSLGSSYNSPLHF
DNA: TGTGCCAGCAGCTTGGGCAGCTCCTATAATTCACCCCTCCACTTT

size: -
V: TRBV28
length: 15
D: -
J: TRBJ1-3
CDR3: CASSPTASSGNTIYF
DNA: TGTGCCAGCAGCCCGACAGCGTCCTCTGGAAACACCATATATTTT

size: -
V: TRBV28
length: 15
D: TRBD2
J: TRBJ2-1
CDR3: CASSFSGGAGNEQFF
DNA: TGTGCCAGCAGTTTTAGCGGGGGGGCAGGCAATGAGCAGTTCTTC

size: -
V: TRBV9
length: 15
D: TRBD1
J: TRBJ2-5
CDR3: CASSVGTGGGETQYF
DNA: TGTGCCAGCAGCGTCGGGACAGGGGGCGGCGAGACCCAGTACTTC

size: -
V: TRBV29-1
length: 13
D: -
J: TRBJ1-2
CDR3: CSVGDGGEYGYTF
DNA: TGCAGCGTGGGGGATGGGGGCGAGTATGGCTACACCTTC

size: -
V: TRBV29-1
length: 11
D: -
J: TRBJ1-2
CDR3: CSSGENYGYTF
DNA: TGCAGCTCCGGGGAAAACTATGGCTACACCTTC

size: -
V: TRBV19
length: 17
D: -
J: TRBJ1-5
CDR3: CASSPQTGLESNQPQHF
DNA: TGTGCCAGTAGTCCCCAAACGGGACTAGAGAGCAATCAGCCCCAGCATTTT

size: few
V: TRBV4-3
length: 16
D: -
J: TRBJ1-2
CDR3: CASSQGPSGGKGGYTF
DNA: TGCGCCAGCAGCCAAGGTCCGAGTGGGGGCAAGGGAGGCTACACCTTC

size: once
V: TRBV19
length: 14
D: TRBD1
J: TRBJ2-6
CDR3: CASRKGTGGAVLTF
DNA: TGTGCCAGTAGAAAGGGGACAGGGGGCGCCGTCCTGACTTTC

size: -
V: TRBV10-1
length: 13
D: -
J: TRBJ1-2
CDR3: CASRPGENYDYTF
DNA: TGCGCCAGCAGACCAGGGGAAAACTACGACTACACCTTC

size: -
V: TRBV6-4
length: 15
D: TRBD1
J: TRBJ2-3
CDR3: CASSTGTGSTDTQYF
DNA: TGTGCCAGCAGTACCGGGACAGGGAGCACAGATACGCAGTATTTT

size: -
V: TRBV19
length: 14
D: -
J: TRBJ1-6
CDR3: CASSILGAEAPLHF
DNA: TGTGCCAGTAGTATATTGGGGGCCGAGGCACCCCTCCACTTT

size: -
V: TRBV29-1
length: 11
D: TRBD1
J: TRBJ2-1
CDR3: CSATGDNEQFF
DNA: TGCAGCGCCACAGGGGACAATGAGCAGTTCTTC

size: -
V: TRBV19
length: 17
D: -
J: TRBJ1-2
CDR3: CASSSGGISLANYGYTF
DNA: TGTGCCAGTAGTTCCGGAGGGATTTCTTTAGCTAACTATGGCTACACCTTC

size: -
V: TRBV19
length: 14
D: -
J: TRBJ2-5
CDR3: CASSIGVGRETQYF
DNA: TGTGCCAGTAGTATAGGGGTGGGGAGGGAGACCCAGTACTTC

size: -
V: TRBV5-4
length: 17
D: TRBD2
J: TRBJ2-2
CDR3: CASSLSGGPTNTGELFF
DNA: TGTGCCAGCAGCCTTAGCGGGGGCCCAACGAACACCGGGGAGCTGTTTTTT

size: once
V: TRBV6-5
length: 15
D: TRBD1
J: TRBJ2-5
CDR3: CASSYTGGLQETQYF
DNA: TGTGCCAGCAGTTATACAGGGGGTCTCCAAGAGACCCAGTACTTC

size: -
V: TRBV5-6
length: 13
D: TRBD1
J: TRBJ2-7
CDR3: CASRDRESYEQYF
DNA: TGTGCCAGCCGGGACAGGGAATCCTACGAGCAGTACTTC

size: -
V: TRBV2
length: 17
D: TRBD1
J: TRBJ1-2
CDR3: CASIGWGTGGINYGYTF
DNA: TGTGCCAGCATTGGATGGGGGACAGGGGGTATTAACTATGGCTACACCTTC

size: -
V: TRBV18
length: 18
D: -
J: TRBJ1-5
CDR3: CASSPGQVGGYSNQPQHF
DNA: TGTGCCAGCTCACCTGGGCAGGTAGGAGGTTATAGCAATCAGCCCCAGCATTTT

size: -
V: TRBV19
length: 14
D: TRBD1
J: TRBJ2-2
CDR3: CASSPGQHTGELFF
DNA: TGTGCCAGTAGCCCGGGACAGCATACCGGGGAGCTGTTTTTT

size: -
V: TRBV28
length: 13
D: TRBD1
J: TRBJ1-1
CDR3: CASRIPLQGGAFF
DNA: TGTGCCAGCAGAATACCTCTCCAGGGGGGAGCTTTCTTT

size: -
V: TRBV11-2
length: 17
D: -
J: TRBJ2-1
CDR3: CASTGIADKSSYNEQFF
DNA: TGTGCCAGCACCGGAATAGCGGATAAGAGCTCCTACAATGAGCAGTTCTTC

size: -
V: TRBV19
length: 13
D: -
J: TRBJ1-1
CDR3: CASSTQGASEAFF
DNA: TGTGCCAGTAGTACACAGGGCGCCTCTGAAGCTTTCTTT

size: -
V: TRBV19
length: 13
D: TRBD1
J: TRBJ2-7
CDR3: CASRQGATYEQYF
DNA: TGTGCCAGTAGACAGGGGGCTACCTACGAGCAGTACTTC

size: -
V: TRBV11-2
length: 15
D: -
J: TRBJ2-3
CDR3: CASSFGWGGTDTQYF
DNA: TGTGCCAGCAGCTTTGGTTGGGGAGGCACAGATACGCAGTATTTT

size: -
V: TRBV4-1
length: 16
D: -
J: TRBJ1-1
CDR3: CASSQDWGAVNTEAFF
DNA: TGCGCCAGCAGCCAAGATTGGGGAGCGGTTAACACTGAAGCTTTCTTT

size: -
V: TRBV28
length: 15
D: TRBD1
J: TRBJ1-3
CDR3: CASTSSGGTRNTIYF
DNA: TGTGCCAGCACATCCTCAGGGGGGACAAGAAACACCATATATTTT

size: -
V: TRBV11-2
length: 15
D: -
J: TRBJ2-7
CDR3: CASSLESRAHYEQYF
DNA: TGTGCCAGCAGCTTGGAATCCAGGGCTCACTACGAGCAGTACTTC

size: -
V: TRBV5-1
length: 16
D: -
J: TRBJ2-3
CDR3: CASSPYNRAGTDTQYF
DNA: TGCGCCAGCAGCCCCTACAACAGGGCCGGCACAGATACGCAGTATTTT

size: -
V: TRBV4-1
length: 14
D: -
J: TRBJ1-5
CDR3: CASSQGAFNQPQHF
DNA: TGCGCCAGCAGCCAAGGGGCATTTAATCAGCCCCAGCATTTT

size: -
V: TRBV27
length: 18
D: -
J: TRBJ1-1
CDR3: CASSLLPPLRGINTEAFF
DNA: TGTGCCAGCAGTTTACTTCCCCCCCTCAGGGGAATAAACACTGAAGCTTTCTTT

size: -
V: TRBV28
length: 15
D: -
J: TRBJ1-2
CDR3: CASSLGDRFNYGYTF
DNA: TGTGCCAGCAGTTTGGGTGACAGATTCAACTATGGCTACACCTTC